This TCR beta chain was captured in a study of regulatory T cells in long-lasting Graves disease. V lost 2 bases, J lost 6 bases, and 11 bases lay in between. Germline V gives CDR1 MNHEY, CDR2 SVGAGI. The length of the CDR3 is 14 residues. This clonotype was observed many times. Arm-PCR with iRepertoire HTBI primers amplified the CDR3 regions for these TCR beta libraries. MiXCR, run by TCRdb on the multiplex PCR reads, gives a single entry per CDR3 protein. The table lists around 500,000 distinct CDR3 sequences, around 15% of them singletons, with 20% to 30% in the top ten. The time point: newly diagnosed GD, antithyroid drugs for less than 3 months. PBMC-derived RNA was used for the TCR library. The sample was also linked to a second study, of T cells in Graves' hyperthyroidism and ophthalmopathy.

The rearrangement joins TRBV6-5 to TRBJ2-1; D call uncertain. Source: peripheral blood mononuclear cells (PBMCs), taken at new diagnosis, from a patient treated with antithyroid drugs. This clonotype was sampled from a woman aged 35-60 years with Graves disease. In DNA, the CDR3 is TGTGCCAGCAGTTACGCGTCGACGTCCAATGAGCAGTTCTTC. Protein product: CASSYASTSNEQFF.